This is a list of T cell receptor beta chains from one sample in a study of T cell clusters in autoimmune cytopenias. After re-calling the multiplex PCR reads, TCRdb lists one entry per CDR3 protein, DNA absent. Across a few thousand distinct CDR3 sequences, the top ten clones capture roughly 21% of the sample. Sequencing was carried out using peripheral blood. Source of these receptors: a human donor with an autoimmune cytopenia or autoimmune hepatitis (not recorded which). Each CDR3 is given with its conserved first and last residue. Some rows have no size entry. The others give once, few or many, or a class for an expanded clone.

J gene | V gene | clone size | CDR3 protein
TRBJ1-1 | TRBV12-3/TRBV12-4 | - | CASSERTGTNGAGGTEAFF
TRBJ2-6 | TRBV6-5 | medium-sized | CASSSPRAGANVLTF
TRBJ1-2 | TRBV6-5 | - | CASSPGPYGYTF
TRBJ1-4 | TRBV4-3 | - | CASSGDGGREKLFF
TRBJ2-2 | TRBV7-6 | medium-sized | CASSSTGGPTTGELFF
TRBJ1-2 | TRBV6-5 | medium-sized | CASSYREQAGGYTF
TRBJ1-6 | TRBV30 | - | CAWSRTPGLSPLHF
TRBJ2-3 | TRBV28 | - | CAIEGQTHGLGTQYF
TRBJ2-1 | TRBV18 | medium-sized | CASSPPQEYRVGEQFF
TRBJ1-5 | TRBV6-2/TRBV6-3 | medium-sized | CASSYRPFKQGGNQPQHF
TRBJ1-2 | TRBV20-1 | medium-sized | CSARWAGGDYGYTF
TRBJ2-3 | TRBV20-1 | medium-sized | CSADKPGQGSDTQYF
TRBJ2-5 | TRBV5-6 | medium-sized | CASSDRGQTQYF
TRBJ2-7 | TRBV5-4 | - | CASSLGGTFSYEQYF
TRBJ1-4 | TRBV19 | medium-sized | CASSGGGKLFF
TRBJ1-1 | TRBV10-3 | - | CAIRTGQGGPNTEAFF
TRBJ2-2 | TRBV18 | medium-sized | CASSPPTETGELFF
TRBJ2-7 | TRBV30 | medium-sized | CAWSPPGTGSSEQYF
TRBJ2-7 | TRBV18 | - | CASSPAGDVEQYF
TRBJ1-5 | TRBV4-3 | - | CASSLDRVGQPQHF
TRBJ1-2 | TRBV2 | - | CASRDRAYGYTF
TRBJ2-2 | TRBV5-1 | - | CASSEPPGELFF
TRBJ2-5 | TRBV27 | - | CASSRDGGTQYF
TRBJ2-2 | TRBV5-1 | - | CASSLGLASGELFF
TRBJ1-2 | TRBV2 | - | CASTRNRDNIYGYTF
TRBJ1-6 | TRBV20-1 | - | CSASRAGPGGSPLHF
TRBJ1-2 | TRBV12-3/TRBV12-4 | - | CASRGQNYGYTF
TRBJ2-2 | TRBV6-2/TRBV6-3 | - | CASTGSYTGELFF
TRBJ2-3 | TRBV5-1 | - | CASSLDRVTDTQYF
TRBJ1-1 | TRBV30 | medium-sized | CAWSRLTNTEAFF
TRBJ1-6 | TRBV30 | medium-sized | CAVIAGTPGVGPLHF
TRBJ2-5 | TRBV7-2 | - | CASSLARTGDGETQYF